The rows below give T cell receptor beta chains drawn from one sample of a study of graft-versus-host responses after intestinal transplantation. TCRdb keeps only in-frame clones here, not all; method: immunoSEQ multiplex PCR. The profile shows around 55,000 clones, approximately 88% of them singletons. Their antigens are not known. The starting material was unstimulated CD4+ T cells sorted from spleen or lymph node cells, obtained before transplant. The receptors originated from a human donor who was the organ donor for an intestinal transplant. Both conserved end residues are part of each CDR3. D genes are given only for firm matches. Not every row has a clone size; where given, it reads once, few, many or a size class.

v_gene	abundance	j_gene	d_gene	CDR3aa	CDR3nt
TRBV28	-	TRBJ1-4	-	CASSLQGAGEKLFF	TGTGCCAGCAGCCTACAGGGAGCTGGTGAAAAACTGTTTTTT
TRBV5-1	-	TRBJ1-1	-	CASSEVLRNTEAFF	TGCGCCAGCAGCGAAGTCCTAAGGAACACTGAAGCTTTCTTT
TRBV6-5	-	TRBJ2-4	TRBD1	CASSYSRQGVQNIQYF	TGTGCCAGCAGTTACTCTCGGCAGGGGGTCCAAAACATTCAGTACTTC
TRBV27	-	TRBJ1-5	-	CASSPTAGEQPQHF	TGTGCCAGCAGTCCTACCGCAGGTGAACAGCCCCAGCATTTT
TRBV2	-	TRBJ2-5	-	CASSEQGQETQYF	TGTGCCAGCAGTGAACAGGGACAAGAGACCCAGTACTTC
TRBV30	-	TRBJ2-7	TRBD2	CAWSPPGLAARRQYF	TGTGCCTGGAGTCCCCCCGGACTAGCGGCCCGACGGCAGTACTTC
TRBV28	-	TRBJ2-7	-	CATHGVVSSYEQYF	TGTGCCACCCACGGGGTAGTGTCCTCCTACGAGCAGTACTTC
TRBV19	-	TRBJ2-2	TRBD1	CASSPGQVNTGELFF	TGTGCCAGTAGCCCAGGACAGGTGAACACCGGGGAGCTGTTTTTT
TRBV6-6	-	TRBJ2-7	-	CASREGPPGTYEQYF	TGTGCCAGCAGGGAGGGGCCCCCTGGGACTTACGAGCAGTACTTC
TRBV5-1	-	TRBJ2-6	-	CASSLRPGDGANVLTF	TGCGCCAGCAGCTTGCGACCAGGGGATGGGGCCAACGTCCTGACTTTC
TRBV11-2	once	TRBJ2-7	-	CASSLVGSEQYF	TGTGCCAGCAGCTTAGTGGGGAGCGAGCAGTACTTC
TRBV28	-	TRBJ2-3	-	CASSPPPNTNTDTQYF	TGTGCCAGCAGCCCCCCCCCAAACACAAACACAGATACGCAGTATTTT
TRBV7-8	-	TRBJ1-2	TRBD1	CASSPDRGRNYGYTF	TGTGCCAGCAGCCCTGACAGGGGGAGGAACTATGGCTACACCTTC
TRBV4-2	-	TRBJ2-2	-	CASSQLEHSNTGELFF	TGTGCCAGCAGCCAGTTAGAGCACAGCAACACCGGGGAGCTGTTTTTT
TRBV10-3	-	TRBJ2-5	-	CAISGLGETQYF	TGTGCCATCAGTGGTCTTGGCGAGACCCAGTACTTC
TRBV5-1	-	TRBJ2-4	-	CASKLGGAQSKNIQYF	TGCGCCAGCAAGCTAGGGGGGGCTCAGAGTAAAAACATTCAGTACTTC
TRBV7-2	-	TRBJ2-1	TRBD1	CASSRVTGSTYNEQFF	TGTGCCAGCAGCAGGGTGACAGGGTCTACCTACAATGAGCAGTTCTTC
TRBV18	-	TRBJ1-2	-	CASSRGVNYGYTF	TGTGCCAGCTCACGGGGGGTTAACTATGGCTACACCTTC
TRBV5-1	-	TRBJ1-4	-	CASSFRPGFFEKLFF	TGCGCCAGCAGCTTTCGCCCAGGGTTTTTCGAAAAACTGTTTTTT
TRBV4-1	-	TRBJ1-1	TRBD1	CASSQYDRVNTEAFF	TGCGCCAGCAGCCAGTACGACAGGGTGAACACTGAAGCTTTCTTT
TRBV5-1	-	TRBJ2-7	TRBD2	CASSSEREYGHEQYF	TGCGCCAGCAGCTCCGAGCGGGAGTACGGACACGAGCAGTACTTC
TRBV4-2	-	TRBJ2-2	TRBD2	CASSLAGGSGELFF	TGTGCCAGCAGCCTAGCGGGAGGGAGCGGGGAGCTGTTTTTT
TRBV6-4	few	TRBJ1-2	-	CASSRGGDYGYTF	TGTGCCAGCAGTCGCGGGGGGGACTATGGCTACACCTTC
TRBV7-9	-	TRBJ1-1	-	CASSLSPPGHTEAFF	TGTGCCAGCAGCTTATCCCCACCAGGCCACACTGAAGCTTTCTTT
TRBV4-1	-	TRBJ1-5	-	CASSQDPAGIQPQHF	TGCGCCAGCAGCCAAGATCCAGCAGGGATCCAGCCCCAGCATTTT
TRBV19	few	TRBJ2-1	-	CASKRALASNEQFF	TGTGCCAGTAAGCGCGCACTTGCTAGCAATGAGCAGTTCTTC
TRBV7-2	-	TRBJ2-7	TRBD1	CASSPRQGAAEQYF	TGTGCCAGCAGCCCCAGACAGGGGGCAGCCGAGCAGTACTTC
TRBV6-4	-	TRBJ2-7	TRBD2	CASSDSRFPKGLAGPFSYEQYF	TGTGCCAGCAGTGACTCCAGGTTCCCTAAAGGACTAGCGGGACCGTTCTCCTACGAGCAGTACTTC
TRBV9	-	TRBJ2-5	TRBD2	CASSVAEGGPRETQYF	TGTGCCAGCAGCGTAGCTGAGGGAGGGCCCCGAGAGACCCAGTACTTC
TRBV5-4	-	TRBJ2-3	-	CASSFGLNTDTQYF	TGTGCCAGCAGCTTCGGACTTAACACAGATACGCAGTATTTT
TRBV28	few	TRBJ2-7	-	CASSRGPVYEQYF	TGTGCCAGCAGTAGGGGTCCGGTCTACGAGCAGTACTTC
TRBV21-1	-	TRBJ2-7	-	CAIHEGLAGISYEQYF	TGTGCCATCCATGAAGGACTAGCGGGTATCTCCTACGAGCAGTACTTC
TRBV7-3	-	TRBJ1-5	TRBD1	CASSPRTGGLNQPQHF	TGTGCCAGCAGCCCGAGGACAGGGGGATTGAATCAGCCCCAGCATTTT
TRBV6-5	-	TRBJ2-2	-	CASSDTSTGELFF	TGTGCCAGCAGCGACACCTCCACCGGGGAGCTGTTTTTT
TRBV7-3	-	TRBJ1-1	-	CASSLGTTEAFF	TGTGCCAGCAGCTTAGGCACCACTGAAGCTTTCTTT
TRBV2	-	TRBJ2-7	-	CASRTRVLYEQYF	TGTGCCAGCAGAACCAGGGTATTGTACGAGCAGTACTTC
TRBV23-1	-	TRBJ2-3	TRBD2	CASSQSSTSGNGADTQYF	TGCGCCAGCAGTCAATCGTCGACTAGCGGGAATGGTGCAGATACGCAGTATTTT
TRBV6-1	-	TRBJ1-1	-	CASSTDRNTEAFF	TGTGCCAGCAGTACCGACAGGAACACTGAAGCTTTCTTT
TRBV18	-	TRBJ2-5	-	CASSRRPGHLQETQYF	TGTGCCAGCTCGAGAAGGCCGGGACACCTACAAGAGACCCAGTACTTC
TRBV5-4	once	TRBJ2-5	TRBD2	CASTPGLAGGPYQETQYF	TGTGCCAGCACCCCCGGACTAGCGGGAGGCCCGTACCAAGAGACCCAGTACTTC
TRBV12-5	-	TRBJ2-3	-	CASGLAGAGTDTQYF	TGTGCTAGTGGTTTGGCAGGGGCTGGCACAGATACGCAGTATTTT
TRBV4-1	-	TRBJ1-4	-	CASSQDLIGESEKLFF	TGCGCCAGCAGCCAAGATCTCATCGGGGAATCCGAAAAACTGTTTTTT
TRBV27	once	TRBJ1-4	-	CASSNRKALNEKLFF	TGTGCCAGCAGCAATCGCAAAGCACTTAATGAAAAACTGTTTTTT
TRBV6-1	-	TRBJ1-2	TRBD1	CASSWVGTGYGYTF	TGTGCCAGCAGTTGGGTGGGGACAGGATATGGCTACACCTTC
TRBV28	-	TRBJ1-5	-	CASSFRDSSNQPQHF	TGTGCCAGCAGTTTCAGGGATAGTAGCAATCAGCCCCAGCATTTT
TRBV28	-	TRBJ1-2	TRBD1	CASSSTGNYGYTF	TGTGCCAGCAGTTCGACAGGGAACTATGGCTACACCTTC